This section outlines one TCR beta chain sequence together with its context. The sample belongs to a study of blood T cell repertoires in COVID-19. Turning to the study itself: Samples of COVID-19 (acute and convalescent) were obtained from the United States, Italy and Spain. Sample material is recorded as cDNA or gDNA derived from T cells, B-cell-depleted T cells, or PBMCs.

Original data processing: Researchers report that nucleated cell counts were estimated from reference gene primer amplification. Clones were read by immunoSEQ multiplex PCR, and TCRdb kept only the in-frame ones, dropping some. V and J calls and clone size are as listed in that table; D and trimming were resolved from the DNA. The table shows 150,000 to 200,000 clones, with just over 85% occurring only once. The TCR was taken from a man in his 60s with acute or convalescent COVID-19. Sequencing used peripheral blood.

CDR3 nucleotide sequence: TGCGCCAGCAGCTTAAGGCTAGATACAGGTGAGCAGTTCTTC. Amino acids: CASSLRLDTGEQFF. This rearrangement joins TRBV5-1 to TRBJ2-1; the D gene is possibly TRBD1 (5 bases). The CDR3 runs to 14 residues. Germline V gives CDR1 SGHRS, CDR2 YFSETQ. V lost 2 bases to trimming and J lost 9 bases, with 15 bases between them.